This T cell receptor beta chain was identified in a study of shared clonotypes between healthy human individuals. The germline V gene encodes CDR1 KGHSH and CDR2 LQKENI. Trimming cost V 3 bases and J 8 bases; bases outside gene matches: 8. This CDR3 is 14 amino acids long. Replicate PCRs for sorted subsets used approximately 190 ng DNA; this equaled some 30,000 T cell genomes. The data were produced by immunoSEQ multiplex PCR, yet TCRdb's version contains in-frame clones alone and is incomplete. The table shows 230,000 or so clones, with under 80% occurring only once. Study-wide points: Generally, estimated richness proved larger in naive subsets than it did in memory subsets.

Nashville, Tennessee was home to all donors, who were Caucasian adults. This clone was counted many times. As yet, its antigen is unknown. The genes are TRBV18 and TRBJ1-2; the match to TRBD1 covers 8 bases. The TCR was taken from a man aged 30 to 39 in good health. The material sequenced was memory CD4+ T cells sorted from blood. Documented subset: CD45RA-negative fraction. In DNA, the CDR3 is TGTGCCAGCTCACCCCCCCGCGACAGGGGAGGCTACACCTTC. Protein sequence: CASSPPRDRGGYTF.